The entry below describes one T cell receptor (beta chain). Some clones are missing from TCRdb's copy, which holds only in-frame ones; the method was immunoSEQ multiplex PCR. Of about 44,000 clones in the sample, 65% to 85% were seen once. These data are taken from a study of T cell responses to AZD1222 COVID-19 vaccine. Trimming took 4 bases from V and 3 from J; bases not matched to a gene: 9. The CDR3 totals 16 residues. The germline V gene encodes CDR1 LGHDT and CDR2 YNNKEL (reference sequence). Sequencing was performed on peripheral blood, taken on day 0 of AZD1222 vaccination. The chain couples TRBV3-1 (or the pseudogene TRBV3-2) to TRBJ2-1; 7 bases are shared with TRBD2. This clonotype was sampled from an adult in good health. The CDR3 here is CASSRSLADGYNEQFF. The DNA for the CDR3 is TGTGCCAGCAGCCGATCTCTAGCGGATGGCTACAATGAGCAGTTCTTC.